A single T cell receptor beta chain is shown here with its context. V was shortened by 6 bases and J by 0 bases, with 12 bases between the two germline ends. Germline V CDR1 and CDR2: MNHNS, SASEGT. The CDR3 contains 15 residues. The repertoire was sequenced with immunoSEQ multiplex PCR; TCRdb's copy has only in-frame clones and lacks some. The top ten clones hold 2.3% of a sample with 11,000 to 15,000 clones, roughly two thirds of them seen once. These data belong to a study of memory B cells and T cells in multiple sclerosis. The sequenced material came from memory (CD45RO+) CD4+ T cells from blood. This receptor was identified in a human donor with multiple sclerosis. The J gene is TRBJ1-3, the V gene TRBV6-1; D is unresolved. In DNA form, the CDR3 reads TGTGCCAGCAGAAATCAGGATATCTCTGGAAACACCATATATTTT. Encoded protein: CASRNQDISGNTIYF.